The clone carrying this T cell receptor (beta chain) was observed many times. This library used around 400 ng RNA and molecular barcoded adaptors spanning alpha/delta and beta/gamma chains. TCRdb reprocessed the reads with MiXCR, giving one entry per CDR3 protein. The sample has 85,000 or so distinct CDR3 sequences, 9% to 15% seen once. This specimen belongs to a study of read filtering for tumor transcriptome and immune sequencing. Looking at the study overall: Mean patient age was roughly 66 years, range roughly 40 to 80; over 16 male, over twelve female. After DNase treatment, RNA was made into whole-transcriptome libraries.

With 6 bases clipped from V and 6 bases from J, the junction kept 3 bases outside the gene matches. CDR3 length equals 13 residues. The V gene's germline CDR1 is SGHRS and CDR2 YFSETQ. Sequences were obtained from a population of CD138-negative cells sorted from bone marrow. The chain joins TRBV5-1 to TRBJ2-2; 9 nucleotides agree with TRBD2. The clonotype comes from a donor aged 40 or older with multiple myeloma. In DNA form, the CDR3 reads TGCGCCAGCACCAGCGGGAGGCCCGGGGAGCTGTTTTTT. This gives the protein CASTSGRPGELFF.